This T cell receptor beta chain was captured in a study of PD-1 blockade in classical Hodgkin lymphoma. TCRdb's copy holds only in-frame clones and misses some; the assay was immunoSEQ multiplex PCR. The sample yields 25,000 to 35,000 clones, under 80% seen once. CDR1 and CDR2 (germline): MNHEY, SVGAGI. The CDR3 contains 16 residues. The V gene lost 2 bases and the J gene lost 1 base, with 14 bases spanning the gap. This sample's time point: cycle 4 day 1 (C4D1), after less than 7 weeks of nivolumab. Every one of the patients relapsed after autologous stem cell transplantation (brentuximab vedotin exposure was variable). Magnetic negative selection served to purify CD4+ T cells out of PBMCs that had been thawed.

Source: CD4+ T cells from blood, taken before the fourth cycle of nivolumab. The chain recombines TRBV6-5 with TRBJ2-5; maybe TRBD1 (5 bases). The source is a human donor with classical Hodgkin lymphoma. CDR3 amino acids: CASSYGKGNTQETQYF. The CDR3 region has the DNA TGTGCCAGCAGTTACGGGAAGGGGAATACCCAAGAGACCCAGTACTTC.